This TCR beta chain was observed in a study of shared clonotypes between healthy human individuals. Points from the study as a whole: A reduction in generation probabilities was seen for non-shared clonotypes relative to those shared by all four donors. A generally larger estimated richness was seen in naive subsets than in memory subsets.

Authors' processing steps: There were no quality scores in the junction-only immunoSEQ sequences, so filtering differed. Sequencing used immunoSEQ multiplex PCR; TCRdb keeps in-frame clones, though not all of them. D and trimming were read from the DNA, whereas the V and J calls and clone size are those reported in that table. The sample consists of around 1.4 million clones, 97% to 99% of them appearing once. Trimming cost V 0 bases and J 1 base; bases outside gene matches: 3. CDR1 is SGDLS and CDR2 is YYNGEE in the germline V gene. This CDR3 has 15 amino acids. Note on this clone: The antigen is not known. The same CDR3 also results from other DNA sequences found in this sample.

The study separated CD4+ cells into CD45RA+ naive and CD45RA-negative memory subsets. The chain uses TRBV9 and TRBJ1-1; 7 bases match TRBD1. The source is a man younger than 45 in good health. What was sequenced was naive CD4+ T cells sorted from blood. The subset is: CD45RA+ positively selected. The CDR3: CASSVGGQPNTEAFF. In DNA, the CDR3 is TGTGCCAGCAGCGTAGGGGGACAGCCGAACACTGAAGCTTTCTTT.